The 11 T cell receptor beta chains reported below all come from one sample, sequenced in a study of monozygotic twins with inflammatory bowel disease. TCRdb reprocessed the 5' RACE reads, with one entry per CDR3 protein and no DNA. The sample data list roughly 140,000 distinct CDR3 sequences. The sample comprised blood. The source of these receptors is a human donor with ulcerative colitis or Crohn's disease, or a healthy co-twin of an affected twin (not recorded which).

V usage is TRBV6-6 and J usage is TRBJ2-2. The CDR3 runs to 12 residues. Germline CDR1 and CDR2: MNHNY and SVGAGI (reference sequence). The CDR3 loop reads CASSLRPAELFF.

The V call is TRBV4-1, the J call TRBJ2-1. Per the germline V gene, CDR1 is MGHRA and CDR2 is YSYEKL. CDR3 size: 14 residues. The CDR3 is CASSQGDSYNEQFF.

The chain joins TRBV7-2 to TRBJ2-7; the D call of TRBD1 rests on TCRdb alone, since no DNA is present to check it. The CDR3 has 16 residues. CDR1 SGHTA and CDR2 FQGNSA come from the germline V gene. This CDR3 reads CASSLAFGAASYEQYF.

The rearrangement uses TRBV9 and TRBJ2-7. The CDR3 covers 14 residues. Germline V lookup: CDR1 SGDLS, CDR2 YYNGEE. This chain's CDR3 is CASSLAGTPYEQYF.

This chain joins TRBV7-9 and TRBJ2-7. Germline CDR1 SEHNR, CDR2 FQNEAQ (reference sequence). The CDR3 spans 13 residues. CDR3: CASSRPAGYEQYF.

The CDR3 loop reads CSVAMGGGGNQPQHF. The chain couples TRBV29-1 to TRBJ1-5; TCRdb indicates TRBD1, and absent DNA this call remains unverified. Germline V lookup: CDR1 SQVTM, CDR2 ANQGSEA. The CDR3 loop spans 15 amino acids.

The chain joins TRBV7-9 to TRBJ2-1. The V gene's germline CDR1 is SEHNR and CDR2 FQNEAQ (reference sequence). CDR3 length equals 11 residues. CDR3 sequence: CASSLAEEQFF.

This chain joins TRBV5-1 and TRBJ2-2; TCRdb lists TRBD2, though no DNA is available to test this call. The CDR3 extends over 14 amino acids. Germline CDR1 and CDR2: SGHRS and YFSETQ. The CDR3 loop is CASSKSEPTGELFF.

The CDR3 reads CSAVSGGPSYEQYF. This chain joins TRBV20-1 and TRBJ2-7; absent DNA, TCRdb's TRBD2 call cannot be checked. This CDR3 contains 14 residues. Germline CDR1 DFQATT, CDR2 SNEGSKA (reference sequence).

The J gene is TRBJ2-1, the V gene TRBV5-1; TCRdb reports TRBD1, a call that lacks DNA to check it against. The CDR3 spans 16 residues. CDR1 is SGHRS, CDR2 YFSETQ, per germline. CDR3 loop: CASTTGGGGAYNEQFF. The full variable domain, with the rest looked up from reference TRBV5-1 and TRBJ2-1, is KAGVTQTPRYLIKTRGQQVTLSCSPISGHRSVSWYQQTPGQGLQFLFEYFSETQRNKGNFPGRFSGRQFSNSRSEMNVSTLELGDSALYLCASTTGGGGAYNEQFFGPGTRLTVL.

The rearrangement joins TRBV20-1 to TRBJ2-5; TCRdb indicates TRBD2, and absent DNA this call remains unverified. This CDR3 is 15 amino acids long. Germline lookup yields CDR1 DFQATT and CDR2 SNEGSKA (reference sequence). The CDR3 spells CSARLASGEGQTQYF.